This passage covers 20 T cell receptor beta chains from one sample sequenced in a study of PD-L1 blockade in urothelial cancer. The protocol was immunoSEQ multiplex PCR, while the TCRdb copy is restricted to in-frame clones and leaves out a portion. Of more than 45,000 clones listed, roughly 82% were seen once; the top ten hold around 4.5%. Sequenced material: PBMCs, taken around atezolizumab (anti-PD-L1) treatment. The source of these receptors is a man between 70 and 80 years old with urothelial cancer.

This rearrangement joins TRBV11-2 to TRBJ2-5; possible D gene TRBD1, 6 bases. This CDR3 spans 16 amino acids. V lost 5 bases and J 2 bases, leaving 18 bases between the germline ends. The germline V gene has CDR1 SGHAT and CDR2 FQNNGV. CDR3 protein: CASSLSRIRGQETQYF. DNA for the CDR3: TGTGCCAGCAGCCTTAGTCGGATAAGGGGGCAAGAGACCCAGTACTTC. Full variable domain (rest looked up from reference TRBV11-2 and TRBJ2-5): EAGVAQSPRYKIIEKRQSVAFWCNPISGHATLYWYQQILGQGPKLLIQFQNNGVVDDSQLPKDRFSAERLKGVDSTLKIQPAKLEDSAVYLCASSLSRIRGQETQYFGPGTRLLVL.

The CDR3, as DNA: TGTGCCAGCAGCTCGGGAGGGTGGTCCTACAATGAGCAGTTCTTC. This translates into CASSSGGWSYNEQFF. The rearrangement joins TRBV11-2 to TRBJ2-1; 8 positions agree with TRBD2. The CDR3 spans 15 residues. Trimming at V came to 4 bases and at J to 1 base, leaving 3 bases not matched to a gene. Germline CDR1 is SGHAT and CDR2 is FQNNGV. Using reference TRBV11-2 and TRBJ2-1 for the parts outside the CDR3, the full variable domain is EAGVAQSPRYKIIEKRQSVAFWCNPISGHATLYWYQQILGQGPKLLIQFQNNGVVDDSQLPKDRFSAERLKGVDSTLKIQPAKLEDSAVYLCASSSGGWSYNEQFFGPGTRLTVL.

The chain has TRBV19 and TRBJ1-4, with 8 bases fitting TRBD1. With V trimmed by 10 bases and J by 7 bases, 8 bases remained unmatched. The CDR3 has 13 residues. The germline CDR1 and CDR2 sequences are LNHDA and SQIVND (reference sequence). CDR3 residues: CATGDRGGEKLFF. The CDR3 coding sequence is TGTGCCACTGGCGACAGGGGAGGTGAAAAACTGTTTTTT. Looking up the rest from reference TRBV19 and TRBJ1-4 gives the full variable domain: DGGITQSPKYLFRKEGQNVTLSCEQNLNHDAMYWYRQDPGQGLRLIYYSQIVNDFQKGDIAEGYSVSREKKESFPLTVTSAQKNPTAFYLCATGDRGGEKLFFGSGTQLSVL.

This clone turned up a few times. The chain carries TRBV7-9 and TRBJ2-1; D is possibly TRBD2 (7 bases). CDR3 size: 13 residues. From germline, CDR1 is SEHNR and CDR2 FQNEAQ (reference sequence). V was clipped by 2 bases and J by 6 bases, with 8 bases between them. The CDR3 loop is CASSLRGANEQFF. As DNA, the CDR3 is TGTGCCAGCAGCTTACGGGGGGCCAATGAGCAGTTCTTC.

The chain is built from TRBV7-9 and TRBJ2-2, with TRBD1 matching 9 bases. With 4 bases clipped from V and 6 bases from J, the junction kept 15 bases outside the gene matches. This CDR3 is 18 amino acids long. CDR1 SEHNR and CDR2 FQNEAQ come from the germline V gene (reference sequence). The CDR3 here is CASSSTTPYRGQAGELFF. CDR3 in DNA: TGTGCCAGCAGCTCAACTACGCCGTACAGGGGGCAAGCCGGGGAGCTGTTTTTT. The complete variable domain, with remaining parts taken from reference TRBV7-9 and TRBJ2-2, reads DTGVSQNPRHKITKRGQNVTFRCDPISEHNRLYWYRQTLGQGPEFLTYFQNEAQLEKSRLLSDRFSAERPKGSFSTLEIQRTEQGDSAMYLCASSSTTPYRGQAGELFFGEGSRLTVL.

The chain is built from TRBV5-1 and TRBJ2-7, with 8 bases matching TRBD1. CDR1 is SGHRS and CDR2 is YFSETQ in the germline V gene. There are 15 residues in the CDR3. V lost 4 bases, J lost 2 bases, and 8 bases stayed unmatched. The CDR3 DNA reads as TGCGCCAGCAGCAGGGGGACAGGCCTTACCTACGAGCAGTACTTC. Its translation: CASSRGTGLTYEQYF.

The V and J genes are TRBV4-2 and TRBJ2-7, with a tentative D call TRBD2 (5 bases). The germline V gene encodes CDR1 LGHNA and CDR2 YNFKEQ. V was clipped by 4 bases and J by 4 bases, with 14 bases between them. This CDR3 contains 14 residues. In nucleotides, the CDR3 is TGTGCCAGCAGCCGCGAGGGCGGGCGTTACGAGCAGTACTTC. As protein: CASSREGGRYEQYF.

This clone was detected a few times. The rearrangement uses TRBV18 and TRBJ1-3; maybe TRBD1 (5 bases). The CDR3 length is 14 residues. Trimming cost V 5 bases and J 0 bases, with 8 bases left between them. Germline loops: CDR1 KGHSH, CDR2 LQKENI. The CDR3 region is CASSAGSSGNTIYF. The CDR3 DNA sequence: TGTGCCAGCTCAGCAGGGTCCTCTGGAAACACCATATATTTT.

This chain uses TRBV6-1 with TRBJ1-5; no clear D gene. V was clipped by 3 bases and J by 7 bases, with 16 bases between them. This CDR3 has 15 residues. The germline gives CDR1 MNHNS, CDR2 SASEGT. CDR3 amino acids: CASSDKWQAEQPQHF. CDR3 coding DNA: TGTGCCAGCAGTGATAAGTGGCAGGCCGAACAGCCCCAGCATTTT.

This clone was recorded only once. The chain uses TRBV5-1 and TRBJ2-3; 14 positions agree with TRBD2. The V gene's germline CDR1 is SGHRS and CDR2 YFSETQ. Unmatched junction bases numbered 5, after V lost 7 bases and J lost 4 bases. The CDR3 is 15 amino acids. CDR3 in amino acids: CASQGLAGAADTQYF. The DNA of the CDR3 is TGCGCCAGCCAGGGACTAGCGGGAGCGGCAGATACGCAGTATTTT.

The chain joins TRBV29-1 to TRBJ2-7; 10 bases fit TRBD2. The trim removed 2 bases at V and 3 bases at J, leaving 4 bases unmatched. The CDR3 has 14 residues. Germline V lookup: CDR1 SQVTM, CDR2 ANQGSEA. The CDR3 sequence: CSVETPSGSYEQYF. The CDR3 coding sequence is TGCAGCGTTGAAACCCCTAGCGGGAGCTACGAGCAGTACTTC.

J is TRBJ2-2 and V is TRBV29-1; D not resolved. Germline CDR1 is SQVTM and CDR2 is ANQGSEA. This CDR3 is 15 amino acids long. The V gene lost 2 bases and the J gene lost 0 bases, with 10 bases spanning the gap. As DNA, the CDR3 is TGCAGCGTTGAACGTCATACAACGAACACCGGGGAGCTGTTTTTT. Amino acids: CSVERHTTNTGELFF.

This clone has only a few counts. V usage is TRBV30 and J usage is TRBJ2-3; TRBD2 agrees at 7 bases. Losses at the gene ends were 2 bases for V and 3 bases for J; bases not matched to a gene: 8. The CDR3 extends over 15 amino acids. Per germline, CDR1 GTSNPN and CDR2 SVGIG (reference sequence). The CDR3 DNA sequence: TGTGCCTGGAGTCCCGGTGGCGGGAGTACAGATACGCAGTATTTT. It encodes CAWSPGGGSTDTQYF.

The CDR3 reads CASSPTTVEGGNYGYTF. CDR3 DNA sequence: TGTGCCAGCTCACCGACTACGGTTGAGGGAGGGAACTATGGCTACACCTTC. The V call is TRBV18, the J call TRBJ1-2; D call uncertain. Germline V gene data show CDR1 as KGHSH and CDR2 as LQKENI. The V gene lost 3 bases and the J gene lost 2 bases, with 19 bases spanning the gap. The CDR3 spans 17 residues. The full variable domain, rest sourced from reference TRBV18 and TRBJ1-2, is NAGVMQNPRHLVRRRGQEARLRCSPMKGHSHVYWYRQLPEEGLKFMVYLQKENIIDESGMPKERFSAEFPKEGPSILRIQQVVRGDSAAYFCASSPTTVEGGNYGYTFGSGTRLTVV.

The chain couples TRBV7-2 to TRBJ2-2; 12 bases agree with TRBD1. The CDR3 extends over 16 amino acids. The germline V gene encodes CDR1 SGHTA and CDR2 FQGNSA. With 4 bases clipped from V and 6 bases from J, the junction kept 6 bases outside the gene matches. The CDR3 DNA sequence: TGTGCCAGCAGCTCGCCCGGGACAGGGGGCTCCGGGGAGCTGTTTTTT. Translating it yields CASSSPGTGGSGELFF.

V and J are TRBV4-1 and TRBJ2-1; tentatively, D is TRBD2 (5 bases). The CDR3 runs to 13 residues. The germline V gene has CDR1 MGHRA and CDR2 YSYEKL. Trimming stripped 4 bases from V and 3 bases from J, with 7 bases between. The CDR3 sequence is CASSRSDYNEQFF. The CDR3 nucleotides are TGCGCCAGCAGCCGTAGCGACTACAATGAGCAGTTCTTC.

The chain couples TRBV6-6 to TRBJ1-5; D unclear. The CDR3 spans 13 residues. Germline V gene lookup returns CDR1 MNHNY and CDR2 SVGAGI (reference sequence). The germline V and J ends were trimmed by 8 bases and 6 bases, with 14 bases remaining between them. The DNA of the CDR3 is TGTGCCAGCCGAGGGAGACCCGTTCAGCCCCAGCATTTT. This gives the protein CASRGRPVQPQHF.

This rearrangement joins TRBV5-5 to TRBJ2-7; D is perhaps TRBD1 (6 bases). The germline V gene encodes CDR1 SGHKS and CDR2 YYEKEE (reference sequence). The V and J ends lost 0 bases and 1 base respectively, with 11 bases between them. The CDR3 is made up of 15 amino acids. For the CDR3, the DNA is TGTGCCAGCAGCTTGGCGACCGGGACATCCTACGAGCAGTACTTC. This translates into CASSLATGTSYEQYF.

The chain couples TRBV5-4 to TRBJ1-1; possible D gene TRBD1, 5 bases. Germline lookup yields CDR1 SGHNT and CDR2 YYREEE (reference sequence). The V end lost 4 bases, the J end lost 5 bases, and 15 bases lay between the germline ends. The CDR3 is 14 amino acids. The CDR3 region has the DNA TGTGCCAGCAGCCGCCTCACGGGGGAGACTGAAGCTTTCTTT. Translation: CASSRLTGETEAFF.

The chain employs TRBV7-2 and TRBJ1-1; D unresolved. Trimming removed 3 bases from V and 6 bases from J, with 14 bases in between. The CDR3 loop spans 14 amino acids. CDR1 and CDR2 (germline): SGHTA, FQGNSA. The CDR3 nucleotides read TGTGCCAGCAGCTTCAGCCCGGGGATTCCTGAAGCTTTCTTT. The encoded protein is CASSFSPGIPEAFF.